This T cell receptor beta chain was captured by sequencing in a study of shared clonotypes between healthy human individuals (dated by TCRdb to the early 2020s). For context, the study as a whole: The cohort comprised two women and a few men aged 18 to 49 years. Each donor's leukapheresis produced roughly between roughly 0.85 and 9.5 billion PBMCs. Per donor, three plates each were used for CD4 naive and CD4 memory, two for CD8 naive, and one for CD8 memory. To estimate repertoire size and how much clonotypes are shared between individuals, the study performed deep sequencing of blood TCR repertoires from a few healthy adults. Libraries were prepared and TCR repertoires were sequenced by different laboratories using diverse techniques, in order to increase sequencing depth and limit assay-specific biases. Results and caveats for the whole study, not just this receptor: Pairwise subsampling led to the expectation that sequencing depth would affect the degree of clonotype sharing among donors. Only blood was sampled, and tissue TCR repertoires likely differ from those in blood. Compared with non-shared clonotypes, clonotypes shared by all four sorted-subset donors had higher generation probabilities. Naive subsets generally had larger estimated clonotype richness than memory subsets did. The small number of donors limited the genetic and exposure-history diversity represented. Across a handful of donors, about 5% of naive CD4, more than 3% of naive CD8, roughly 2.3% of memory CD4, and 0.3% to 0.45% of memory CD8 clonotypes were shared. Rarefaction of sorted-subset datasets indicated incomplete sequencing despite the large sequencing depth.

The germline V gene gives CDR1 as SQVTM and CDR2 as ANQGSEA. From the cysteine up to the phenylalanine, the CDR3 has a length of 12 residues. Of the read, only the CDR3 DNA is kept; its 36 bases are in frame from base 1. V is clipped by 7 bases and J by 1 base, and the sequence between their germline boundaries is 7 bases long. The donors were healthy, HIV-negative adults who had no recently reported acute infections or vaccinations. Every donor was a Caucasian adult residing in Nashville, Tennessee, USA. CD4+ T cells were enriched by magnetic negative selection; naive cells were then positively selected on CD45RA, and the negative fraction formed the memory subset. Blood was collected by leukapheresis, and PBMCs were isolated by Ficoll-Histopaque density gradient centrifugation and then cryopreserved in liquid nitrogen vapor phase. Analytical flow cytometry was used to check the purity and quantity of every magnetically sorted T cell population. Each sorted fraction had its genomic DNA isolated and then quantified by UV absorbance on a Nanodrop 2000c.

TCR CDR3 regions were amplified from genomic DNA by multiplex PCR using the deep immunoSEQ assay. For each cell subset, the extracted genomic DNA was distributed evenly across all wells of several immunoSEQ 96-well plates, and each plate served as one replicate. Each replicate PCR for sorted subsets received roughly 200 ng genomic DNA, equal to tens of thousands of T cell genomes. Purified libraries were quantified with a Qubit 3.0 fluorometer, sized on a Bioanalyzer 2100, and re-quantified with the KAPA Library Quantification kit. Every immunoSEQ 96-well plate was sequenced on a dedicated single-read 150-cycle Illumina NextSeq 550 flow cell. The authors' analysis ran thus. Because the immunoSEQ output held only junctional sequences and lacked quality scores, the filtering could not match the filtering applied to full-length reads. Sequences were annotated with PyIR, a Python wrapper for IgBLAST v1.9, and V/J genes and CDR3 were assigned using IMGT germline references. Reads were filtered out if the reads had weak V/J assignments (E-value above 1e-6), no CDR3, stop codons, out-of-frame junctions, or ambiguous translated residues. V3J clonotypes were defined by identical inferred V gene, J gene, and CDR3 amino acid sequence. The percentage overlap between two repertoires was calculated by dividing the number of shared unique clonotypes by the size of the smaller repertoire. Richness of each repertoire was evaluated using RTK rarefaction, the Chao1 estimator, and Recon v2.1 estimates of unobserved clonotypes. Generation probabilities for all TCRbeta clonotypes obtained by the gDNA method from a handful of donors were computed using OLGA. Here the immuneACCESS table is served through TCRdb, limited to in-frame sequences with V and J called. Missing clones are a known gap in these copies; in checked studies unresolved V genes cover under half, and the rest lacks a known reason. V, J and clone size derive from that table, while D and trimming were established from the DNA sequence. Present in this sample are nearly 750,000 clones, roughly 72% of which were seen just once. The ten biggest clones cover more than 1.5% of the sample.

A note on this clone: Its antigen has not been determined. One base away there is no much larger clone; base qualities are not given.

This sequence was found in a woman in her thirties in good health. The chain is made from TRBV29-1 and TRBJ2-2, with the D gene not confidently named. Specimen: memory CD4+ T cells sorted from blood. The cell subset or site label, as the study defines it: CD45RA-negative fraction. The DNA reads as follows: TGCAGCGCAAGATTGAACACCGGGGAGCTGTTTTTT. Its coded protein is CSARLNTGELFF.